A single sample is the source of the 19 T cell receptor beta chains below, sequenced in a study of T-cell memory formation after mild COVID-19 (dated by TCRdb to the early 2020s). The library was produced with 5' RACE. TCRdb names Illumina NovaSeq 6000 as the instrument used. TCRdb trimmed public reads at Q25 via fastp, called clones via MiXCR and kept in-frame beta chains. Identical CDR3 protein sequences are pooled into one entry, listed with their most common genes and DNA. Present in this sample are approximately 290,000 distinct CDR3 sequences, 15% to 20% of which were seen just once. The ten biggest clones cover 22% of the sample. Material: PBMCs or a T cell subset sorted from them (not recorded which). The origin of the receptors is a young man who had mild COVID-19 (a few samples of this study predate the infection). The sample titles of this study are shuffled in the database, so cell type and time point are left out; the donor was told from shared clones.

The gene calls are TRBV5-6 and TRBJ2-5; no firm D call. This CDR3 comprises 13 residues. V was pared by 10 bases and J by 3 bases, with 16 bases between. Germline CDR1 reads SGHDT; CDR2 reads YYEEEE. The CDR3 DNA follows: TGTGCCGCACGGTTCGGCAGGAAAGAGACCCAGTACTTC. Protein: CAARFGRKETQYF. Full variable domain (outside the CDR3, taken from reference TRBV5-6 and TRBJ2-5): DAGVTQSPTHLIKTRGQQVTLRCSPKSGHDTVSWYQQALGQGPQFIFQYYEEEERQRGNFPDRFSGHQFPNYSSELNVNALLLGDSALYLCAARFGRKETQYFGPGTRLLVL.

This chain uses TRBV6-5 with TRBJ1-2; tentative D call: TRBD1 (6 bases). The CDR3 spans 13 residues. The germline CDR1 and CDR2 sequences are MNHEY and SVGAGI. The germline V and J ends were trimmed by 6 bases and 10 bases, with 18 bases remaining between them. The CDR3 DNA follows: TGTGCCAGCAGCCCTCAAGGGACACAGGCCTACACCTTC. This translates into CASSPQGTQAYTF.

V is TRBV12-3 or TRBV12-4 and J is TRBJ2-5; possible D gene TRBD2, 7 bases. The CDR3 loop spans 16 amino acids. Trimming left V 6 bases short and J 5 bases short, with 22 bases between. CDR3 bases: TGTGCCAGCAGGAAAGCGACAGGCGGGGGATGGGAGACCCAGTACTTC. Translation gives CASRKATGGGWETQYF.

This clonotype was observed many times. V gene TRBV4-3 combines with J gene TRBJ2-3, with D possibly being TRBD1 or TRBD2 (5 bases each). CDR3 length: 17 residues. Germline lookup yields CDR1 LGHNA and CDR2 YSLEER. V was trimmed by 1 base and J by 4 bases, leaving 18 bases between them. CDR3 DNA: TGCGCCAGCAGCCAAGGGGCCGGGACCTCGGGCGCAGATACGCAGTATTTT. Its protein is CASSQGAGTSGADTQYF.

The V call is TRBV5-1, the J call TRBJ2-1; D may be TRBD1 (6 bases). Germline values: CDR1 SGHRS, CDR2 YFSETQ. The CDR3 runs to 17 residues. V lost 0 bases, J lost 3 bases, and 16 bases lay in between. The DNA for the CDR3 is TGCGCCAGCAGCTTGGCTAAGGACAGCCACAGCTACAATGAGCAGTTCTTC. It specifies CASSLAKDSHSYNEQFF.

The V gene is TRBV5-1, the J gene TRBJ2-1; the D call may be TRBD1 or TRBD2 (5 bases each). The germline V and J ends were trimmed by 4 bases and 3 bases, with 11 bases remaining between them. Germline V CDR1 and CDR2: SGHRS, YFSETQ. The CDR3 loop spans 14 amino acids. The CDR3 sequence: CASSGGRIYNEQFF. DNA for the CDR3: TGCGCCAGCAGCGGGGGACGGATCTACAATGAGCAGTTCTTC.

The V gene is TRBV10-3, the J gene TRBJ2-3; D may be TRBD2 (6 bases). This CDR3 is built from 15 residues. Per the germline V gene, CDR1 is ENHRY and CDR2 is SYGVKD. V lost 2 bases and J 2 bases, leaving 11 bases between the germline ends. The CDR3 nucleotides read TGTGCCATCAGTGAGCCTAGCGAGGTCACAGATACGCAGTATTTT. Its translation: CAISEPSEVTDTQYF.

This clonotype was counted many times. The V gene is TRBV5-1, the J gene TRBJ1-4; 7 positions match TRBD1. The CDR3 has 18 amino acids. V lost 4 bases to trimming and J lost 6 bases; unmatched junction nucleotides: 18. Germline CDR1 reads SGHRS; CDR2 reads YFSETQ. CDR3 DNA: TGCGCCAGCAGCCCACCGGGACCAGGGGGAAAAATGGATGAAAAACTGTTTTTT. As protein: CASSPPGPGGKMDEKLFF.

This chain connects TRBV3-2 to TRBJ1-1. TRBV3-2 is noted as a pseudogene. The CDR3 is made up of 14 amino acids. CDR3 DNA sequence: TGTGCCAGCAGCCCTACAGAGCTGAACACTGAAGCTTTCTTT. This encodes CASSPTELNTEAFF.

In its sample, this clonotype was seen many times. The chain employs TRBV24-1 and TRBJ2-3, with 8 bases matching TRBD2. The V and J ends lost 10 bases and 4 bases, in that order; junction bases with no gene match: 12. CDR3 size: 15 residues. Germline V lookup: CDR1 KGHDR, CDR2 SFDVKD. The CDR3 region is CATSPRAGAADTQYF. CDR3 in DNA: TGTGCCACTTCACCGAGAGCGGGGGCTGCAGATACGCAGTATTTT.

This clonotype was recorded a few times. The V gene is TRBV18, the J gene TRBJ2-5, with 10 bases that match TRBD2. The CDR3 totals 14 residues. CDR1 is KGHSH and CDR2 is LQKENI in the germline V gene. Trimming took 4 bases from V and 4 from J; bases not matched to a gene: 3. DNA of the CDR3: TGTGCCAGCTCACTTGGACTAGCGGTAGAGACCCAGTACTTC. Translating gives CASSLGLAVETQYF.

The rearrangement uses TRBV6-2 or TRBV6-3 and TRBJ2-3, with D unclear. CDR1 MNHEY and CDR2 SVGEGT come from the germline V gene. V was trimmed by 6 bases and J by 2 bases, leaving 12 bases between them. The CDR3 spans 14 residues. CDR3 protein: CASSRPPYTDTQYF. CDR3 sequence (DNA): TGTGCCAGCAGCCGCCCCCCCTACACAGATACGCAGTATTTT.

The V and J genes are TRBV3-1 and TRBJ1-2; the D gene is possibly TRBD1 (5 bases). The length of the CDR3 is 12 residues. Trimming cost V 4 bases and J 6 bases, with 9 bases left between them. Per the germline V gene, CDR1 is LGHDT and CDR2 is YNNKEL (reference sequence). CDR3 sequence: CASSRGTDGYTF. DNA of the CDR3: TGTGCCAGCAGCCGCGGGACCGATGGCTACACCTTC.

CDR3: CASSVALGQSSYNEQFF. CDR3 bases: TGTGCCAGCAGCGTAGCTCTGGGACAGAGCTCCTACAATGAGCAGTTCTTC. This sequence joins TRBV9 and TRBJ2-1; 7 positions agree with TRBD1. From germline, CDR1 is SGDLS and CDR2 YYNGEE. CDR3 length: 17 residues. The ends lost 0 bases at V and 0 bases at J; junction bases unmatched: 6.

The chain carries TRBV7-2 and TRBJ2-3; TRBD2 is a possible D gene (5 bases). CDR1 is SGHTA and CDR2 is FQGNSA in the germline V gene. The length of the CDR3 is 15 residues. Between the trimmed V and J ends, which lost 5 bases and 0 bases, there was a span of 12 bases. In DNA, the CDR3 is TGTGCCAGCAGCCCCCTCAGGACTAGCACAGATACGCAGTATTTT. It codes for CASSPLRTSTDTQYF.

The sample holds a few counts of this clonotype. The chain has TRBV7-2 and TRBJ2-5, with TRBD1 matching 8 bases. The CDR3 extends over 17 amino acids. V lost 2 bases, J lost 1 base, and 9 bases stayed unmatched. Germline V gene data show CDR1 as SGHTA and CDR2 as FQGNSA. CDR3 DNA: TGTGCCAGCAGCTTATGGCTTGACAGGGGATTCCAAGAGACCCAGTACTTC. Amino acid sequence: CASSLWLDRGFQETQYF.

This clonotype was counted only a few times. CDR3 nucleotides: TGTGCCAGCAGGAATCCCAATCAGCCCCAGCATTTT. Translating it yields CASRNPNQPQHF. This rearrangement joins TRBV28 to TRBJ1-5, with D unclear. The V gene's germline CDR1 is MDHEN and CDR2 SYDVKM. The CDR3 spans 12 residues. The V gene lost 6 bases and the J gene lost 3 bases, with 6 bases spanning the gap.

The chain combines TRBV4-3 with TRBJ1-2, with D tentatively TRBD1 (6 bases). With 4 bases removed from V and 2 bases from J, the gap between germline ends came to 11 bases. The CDR3 sequence is 14 residues long. The germline V gene encodes CDR1 LGHNA and CDR2 YSLEER. The CDR3 sequence is CASSPEQGNYGYTF. In DNA, the CDR3 is TGCGCCAGCAGCCCTGAACAGGGAAACTATGGCTACACCTTC.

In this sample, this clonotype turned up a few times. J is TRBJ2-1 and V is TRBV27, with no clear D. The CDR3 contains 12 residues. V lost 8 bases to trimming and J lost 5 bases, with 10 bases between them. Germline lookup yields CDR1 MNHEY and CDR2 SMNVEV (reference sequence). CDR3 coding DNA: TGTGCCAGCCTGGCGCCCAACAATGAGCAGTTCTTC. Its translation is CASLAPNNEQFF.